This T cell receptor (beta chain) appears in the sequencing data of a study of shared clonotypes between healthy human individuals. Terminally differentiated effector memory CD45RA+ cells were excluded by CCR7 positive selection of CD45RO-negative cells. Here immunoSEQ multiplex PCR was the method, and the copy in TCRdb shows in-frame clones only, minus some. Seen here are about 2 million clones, approximately 94% observed once, and the top ten hold 1.2%. The CDR3 contains 14 residues. The germline CDR1 and CDR2 sequences are MNHEY and SVGAGI. V shed 0 bases and J shed 4 bases, with 9 bases lying between them.

The receptor's source is a man aged 18 to 29 in good health. The chain couples TRBV6-5 to TRBJ1-1; D ambiguous. Sequencing was performed on naive CD8+ T cells sorted from blood. The CDR3 bases are TGTGCCAGCAGTTACTCTCCCAGCAGCACTGAAGCTTTCTTT. Translated, it gives CASSYSPSSTEAFF.